A single sample is the source of the 22 T cell receptor beta chains below, sequenced in a study of cytomegalovirus exposure and HLA in healthy donors. It was with 60 Vbeta and 13 Jbeta primers that the PCR ran. Measured with immunoSEQ multiplex PCR; TCRdb has only the in-frame clones, and not every one. The table includes about 140,000 clones, 8.5% to 10% detected once. The specimen sequenced was PBMCs. These receptors were taken from a man over 45 in good health and CMV-seronegative.

This clone was seen a handful of times. This chain joins TRBV19 and TRBJ1-1; 7 nucleotides line up with TRBD1. Trimming at V came to 5 bases and at J to 0 bases, leaving 6 bases not matched to a gene. The CDR3 consists of 15 residues. Germline CDR1 LNHDA, CDR2 SQIVND (reference sequence). In DNA form, the CDR3 reads TGTGCCAGTAGTTTGTACAGGGGCATGAACACTGAAGCTTTCTTT. It encodes CASSLYRGMNTEAFF. The full variable domain, rest sourced from reference TRBV19 and TRBJ1-1, is DGGITQSPKYLFRKEGQNVTLSCEQNLNHDAMYWYRQDPGQGLRLIYYSQIVNDFQKGDIAEGYSVSREKKESFPLTVTSAQKNPTAFYLCASSLYRGMNTEAFFGQGTRLTVV.

This clone was found many times. The rearrangement uses TRBV9 and TRBJ2-5; a possible D gene is TRBD2 (5 bases). CDR3 size: 17 residues. With 3 bases removed from V and 1 base from J, the gap between germline ends came to 19 bases. Per the germline V gene, CDR1 is SGDLS and CDR2 is YYNGEE. The DNA for the CDR3 is TGTGCCAGCAGCGCCCGGCCGGGGTCCCTATTCCAAGAGACCCAGTACTTC. Amino acids: CASSARPGSLFQETQYF.

There are a few counts of this clone. The J gene is TRBJ2-1, the V gene TRBV18, with unresolved D. Trimming removed 6 bases from V and 9 bases from J, with 21 bases in between. Germline values: CDR1 KGHSH, CDR2 LQKENI. The CDR3 runs to 15 residues. The CDR3 nucleotides are TGTGCCAGCTCTACAACCGGGTCAAAAGGTAGTGAGCAGTTCTTC. It translates to CASSTTGSKGSEQFF. Full variable domain (remainder filled in from reference TRBV18 and TRBJ2-1): NAGVMQNPRHLVRRRGQEARLRCSPMKGHSHVYWYRQLPEEGLKFMVYLQKENIIDESGMPKERFSAEFPKEGPSILRIQQVVRGDSAAYFCASSTTGSKGSEQFFGPGTRLTVL.

This chain links TRBV30 with TRBJ2-7, with 7 bases matching TRBD1. The V segment lost 3 bases and the J segment 4 bases; nucleotides outside the gene matches: 6. Per germline, CDR1 GTSNPN and CDR2 SVGIG (reference sequence). This CDR3 spans 13 amino acids. This CDR3 is CAWRNRGLYEQYF. DNA of the CDR3: TGTGCCTGGAGGAACAGGGGTCTGTACGAGCAGTACTTC.

The chain uses TRBV6-5 and TRBJ1-2; 8 bases are shared with TRBD1. There are 14 residues in the CDR3. The V gene's germline CDR1 is MNHEY and CDR2 SVGAGI. With V trimmed by 6 bases and J by 5 bases, 8 bases remained unmatched. The CDR3 loop reads CASSPTGGIYGYTF. CDR3 DNA sequence: TGTGCCAGCAGCCCTACAGGGGGGATATATGGCTACACCTTC.

Concerning this clone itself: The junction shows a germline mismatch at one end, possibly a read error. V usage is TRBV29-1 and J usage is TRBJ2-7; a weak D match, TRBD1 (6 bases). This CDR3 comprises 13 residues. CDR1 and CDR2 (germline): SQVTM, ANQGSEA. CDR3 region: CSVPSRGNNEQCF. The CDR3 coding sequence is TGCAGCGTTCCAAGTAGGGGGAACAACGAGCAGTGCTTC.

The J gene is TRBJ1-3, the V gene TRBV5-1; D is perhaps TRBD1 (6 bases). Germline CDR1 is SGHRS and CDR2 is YFSETQ. The CDR3 extends over 13 amino acids. V was shortened by 4 bases and J by 8 bases, with 13 bases between the two germline ends. In DNA form, the CDR3 reads TGCGCCAGCAGCAAGGGGGAAAAAGACACCATATATTTT. Encoded protein: CASSKGEKDTIYF.

The chain couples TRBV2 to TRBJ1-5; D unresolved. The CDR3 spans 13 residues. The V and J ends lost 8 bases and 0 bases respectively, with 8 bases between them. The V gene's germline CDR1 is SNHLY and CDR2 FYNNEI. The CDR3 is CASEANSNQPQHF. CDR3 nucleotides: TGTGCCAGCGAAGCGAATAGCAATCAGCCCCAGCATTTT.

A few counts support this clone. The chain uses TRBV5-1 and TRBJ2-3; possibly TRBD1 for D (7 bases). Looked up from germline, CDR1 is SGHRS and CDR2 is YFSETQ. Trimming left V 4 bases short and J 1 base short, with 19 bases between. CDR3 length equals 17 residues. The CDR3 protein is CASSRRDSDSGTDTQYF. Written as DNA, the CDR3 is TGCGCCAGCAGCCGGCGGGACAGCGACTCTGGCACAGATACGCAGTATTTT.

There are a few counts of this clone. This rearrangement joins TRBV6-5 to TRBJ2-5, with 7 nucleotides matching TRBD1. The junction had 6 bases not matched to a gene; V was cut back by 7 bases and J by 4 bases. The CDR3 has 13 amino acids. The germline V gene has CDR1 MNHEY and CDR2 SVGAGI. CDR3: CASNGRGRETQYF. The DNA of the CDR3 is TGTGCCAGCAACGGCAGGGGGAGAGAGACCCAGTACTTC.

This clone was detected a few times. In DNA, the CDR3 is TGTGCCAGTAGTATAGCTCCGTTTAGCGGCACAGATACGCAGTATTTT. Protein sequence: CASSIAPFSGTDTQYF. This rearrangement joins TRBV19 to TRBJ2-3, with D possibly matching TRBD2 (5 bases). The germline V gene has CDR1 LNHDA and CDR2 SQIVND (reference sequence). Trimming took 1 base from V and 1 from J, leaving 12 bases between them. This CDR3 is built from 16 residues.

Only a few counts were recorded for this clone. The gene calls are TRBV5-1 and TRBJ2-7, with TRBD1 as a possible D gene (6 bases). The ends were cut back, 4 bases at V and 3 bases at J, with 8 bases in the middle. Germline V lookup: CDR1 SGHRS, CDR2 YFSETQ. This CDR3 has 12 amino acids. As DNA, the CDR3 is TGCGCCAGCAGCAGGGACAACTACGAGCAGTACTTC. This sequence encodes CASSRDNYEQYF.

This clone showed up just a few times. The gene calls are TRBV4-2 and TRBJ2-7; a weak D match, TRBD1 (6 bases). The CDR3 length is 15 residues. The V and J ends lost 1 base and 0 bases respectively, with 10 bases between them. Per the germline V gene, CDR1 is LGHNA and CDR2 is YNFKEQ. The CDR3 loop is CASSQATGISYEQYF. In DNA form, the CDR3 reads TGTGCCAGCAGCCAAGCAACAGGGATCTCCTACGAGCAGTACTTC.

In its sample, this clone was seen a few times. The chain carries TRBV6-1 and TRBJ2-3; possibly TRBD1 for D (6 bases). The CDR3 is 14 residues long. The germline V gene has CDR1 MNHNS and CDR2 SASEGT. The V end lost 5 bases, the J end lost 0 bases, and 9 bases lay between the germline ends. The DNA for the CDR3 is TGTGCCAGCAGTCTCAGGGGTAGCACAGATACGCAGTATTTT. Amino acid sequence: CASSLRGSTDTQYF.

This rearrangement joins TRBV7-3 to TRBJ2-6, with D uncertain. The CDR3 extends over 15 amino acids. Germline V CDR1 and CDR2: SGHTA, FQGTGA. With 3 bases removed from V and 2 bases from J, the gap between germline ends came to 8 bases. The CDR3 DNA follows: TGTGCCAGCAGCTTCTCCGGAGCTGGGGCCAACGTCCTGACTTTC. Its translation is CASSFSGAGANVLTF.

The chain recombines TRBV2 with TRBJ2-5; no clear D gene. The CDR3 runs 12 residues. Trimming cost V 7 bases and J 5 bases, with 11 bases left between them. CDR1 SNHLY and CDR2 FYNNEI come from the germline V gene. As DNA, the CDR3 is TGTGCCAGCAAATTTAACGGGGAGACCCAGTACTTC. It is translated as CASKFNGETQYF.

This rearrangement joins TRBV2 to TRBJ1-5; D might be TRBD1 (5 bases). V was shortened by 7 bases and J by 2 bases, with 15 bases between the two germline ends. Germline V lookup: CDR1 SNHLY, CDR2 FYNNEI. CDR3 length: 15 amino acids. The CDR3 sequence: CASKGLLTGNQPQHF. As DNA, the CDR3 is TGTGCCAGCAAGGGACTGCTTACGGGCAATCAGCCCCAGCATTTT.

V gene TRBV6-6 combines with J gene TRBJ2-5; D is perhaps TRBD1 (5 bases). V lost 7 bases, J lost 2 bases, and 14 bases lay in between. Germline CDR1 MNHNY, CDR2 SVGAGI (reference sequence). The CDR3 runs 14 residues. DNA for the CDR3: TGTGCCAGCACGGCCTCCAGGGCACAAGAGACCCAGTACTTC. Protein sequence: CASTASRAQETQYF.

This clone was seen only a few times. The chain is built from TRBV11-2 and TRBJ2-7; D gene uncertain. V dropped 1 base and J dropped 9 bases, with 7 bases sitting between them. The CDR3 runs to 11 residues. The V gene's germline CDR1 is SGHAT and CDR2 FQNNGV. The CDR3, as DNA: TGTGCCAGCAGCTTAGTGGCGGTGCAGTACTTC. It is translated as CASSLVAVQYF.

This clone has just a few counts. The chain combines TRBV28 with TRBJ1-4, with 9 positions matching TRBD1. CDR3 length: 13 residues. The germline V gene encodes CDR1 MDHEN and CDR2 SYDVKM. J gave up 4 bases and V 6 bases, and 0 bases lay outside the gene matches. In DNA, the CDR3 is TGTGCCAGCAGGACAGGGGGTAATGAAAAACTGTTTTTT. It yields the protein CASRTGGNEKLFF.

The chain is built from TRBV19 and TRBJ1-3, with D possibly matching TRBD1 (6 bases). The V gene's germline CDR1 is LNHDA and CDR2 SQIVND (reference sequence). The CDR3 spans 14 residues. The ends were cut back, 5 bases at V and 3 bases at J, with 11 bases in the middle. This CDR3 is CASSPGVDGNTIYF. The CDR3 DNA reads as TGTGCCAGTAGTCCAGGGGTTGATGGAAACACCATATATTTT.

This clone has a handful of counts. This chain links TRBV5-1 with TRBJ1-1; D remains ambiguous. The CDR3 has 13 amino acids. Germline assignment: CDR1 SGHRS and CDR2 YFSETQ. Trimming shortened V by 5 bases and J by 1 base, and 9 bases separated the two germline ends. For the CDR3, the DNA is TGCGCCAGCAGACGAAGCGGGAACACTGAAGCTTTCTTT. Amino acid sequence: CASRRSGNTEAFF. Filled out from reference TRBV5-1 and TRBJ1-1, the complete variable domain reads KAGVTQTPRYLIKTRGQQVTLSCSPISGHRSVSWYQQTPGQGLQFLFEYFSETQRNKGNFPGRFSGRQFSNSRSEMNVSTLELGDSALYLCASRRSGNTEAFFGQGTRLTVV.